These 14 T cell receptor beta chains came from one sample sequenced in a study of T cell responses to AZD1222 COVID-19 vaccine. Here immunoSEQ multiplex PCR was the method, and the copy in TCRdb shows in-frame clones only, minus some. The data contain about 97,000 clones, 88% of them seen just once; the ten biggest clones take up roughly 3%. The sequencing here drew on peripheral blood, taken on day 0 of AZD1222 vaccination. The receptors shown here come from an adult in good health.

This sequence joins TRBV6-5 and TRBJ1-1, with a possible D match to TRBD1 (6 bases). Germline V gene sequence: CDR1 MNHEY, CDR2 SVGAGI. The CDR3 contains 15 residues. V shed 3 bases and J shed 5 bases, with 16 bases lying between them. The CDR3 DNA follows: TGTGCCAGCAGTTATTCTGGGGGGCTGATAACTGAAGCTTTCTTT. Residues: CASSYSGGLITEAFF.

The V and J genes are TRBV19 and TRBJ2-1, with 7 bases that match TRBD2. Unmatched junction bases numbered 3, after V lost 2 bases and J lost 2 bases. The CDR3 is 15 residues long. Germline loops: CDR1 LNHDA, CDR2 SQIVND (reference sequence). CDR3 nucleotides: TGTGCCAGTAGTATACGTCTAGCGGCCTACAATGAGCAGTTCTTC. This gives the protein CASSIRLAAYNEQFF.

CDR3: CASSLDTGDGYTF. The CDR3 bases are TGTGCCAGCAGCTTAGATACCGGGGACGGCTACACCTTC. This chain connects TRBV11-3 to TRBJ1-2; D possibly corresponds to TRBD1 (5 bases). CDR3 size: 13 residues. Trimming cost V 0 bases and J 8 bases, with 10 bases left between them. Germline V lookup: CDR1 SGHNT, CDR2 YENEEA. Filled out from reference TRBV11-3 and TRBJ1-2, the complete variable domain reads EAGVVQSPRYKIIEKKQPVAFWCNPISGHNTLYWYLQNLGQGPELLIRYENEEAVDDSQLPKDRFSAERLKGVDSTLKIQPAELGDSAVYLCASSLDTGDGYTFGSGTRLTVV.

The chain has TRBV10-1 and TRBJ2-2; no clear D gene. CDR1 WNHNN and CDR2 SYGVQD come from the germline V gene (reference sequence). The CDR3 runs 14 residues. V lost 4 bases, J lost 1 base, and 7 bases lay in between. In nucleotides, the CDR3 is TGCGCCAGCAGTGGAGACTTGAACACCGGGGAGCTGTTTTTT. This translates into CASSGDLNTGELFF.

The chain employs TRBV6-5 and TRBJ1-5; 7 positions agree with TRBD1. Trimming removed 5 bases from V and 2 bases from J; junction bases left unmatched: 3. CDR3 length: 14 amino acids. CDR1 and CDR2 from the germline V gene are MNHEY and SVGAGI. The CDR3 loop reads CASSPDRRNQPQHF. DNA of the CDR3: TGTGCCAGCAGTCCGGACAGGCGCAATCAGCCCCAGCATTTT.

The rearrangement links TRBV19 to TRBJ1-6; D call uncertain. Trimming shortened V by 5 bases and J by 9 bases, and 17 bases separated the two germline ends. This CDR3 spans 15 amino acids. Germline loops: CDR1 LNHDA, CDR2 SQIVND (reference sequence). Written as DNA, the CDR3 is TGTGCCAGTAGTTTGGGGTCCCGCGGCATTTCACCCCTCCACTTT. It encodes CASSLGSRGISPLHF. The full variable domain, in which reference TRBV19 and TRBJ1-6 provide the parts outside the CDR3, is DGGITQSPKYLFRKEGQNVTLSCEQNLNHDAMYWYRQDPGQGLRLIYYSQIVNDFQKGDIAEGYSVSREKKESFPLTVTSAQKNPTAFYLCASSLGSRGISPLHFGNGTRLTVT.

The V gene is TRBV7-2, the J gene TRBJ2-3; a possible D gene is TRBD2 (6 bases). Per the germline V gene, CDR1 is SGHTA and CDR2 is FQGNSA. V gave up 5 bases and J gave up 8 bases, with 23 bases separating them. The CDR3 consists of 16 residues. CDR3 amino acids: CASSLGRTGVGGTQYF. The CDR3 DNA is TGTGCCAGCAGCCTAGGACGGACGGGGGTGGGTGGTACGCAGTATTTT.

The CDR3: CASSAGTAGANVLTF. In nucleotides, the CDR3 is TGCGCCAGCAGCGCCGGGACAGCTGGGGCCAACGTCCTGACTTTC. V gene TRBV5-1 combines with J gene TRBJ2-6, with 7 bases matching TRBD1. The germline V gene has CDR1 SGHRS and CDR2 YFSETQ. The CDR3 totals 15 residues. The V and J ends lost 4 bases and 2 bases, in that order; junction bases with no gene match: 3.

The gene calls are TRBV24-1 and TRBJ2-1; TRBD2 might be the D (5 bases). V was cut by 0 bases and J by 9 bases, with 11 bases left in between. Germline CDR1 and CDR2: KGHDR and SFDVKD. The CDR3 is 14 amino acids. This CDR3 reads CATSDLIEGSEQFF. As DNA, the CDR3 is TGTGCCACCAGTGATTTGATAGAGGGATCTGAGCAGTTCTTC.

The V gene is TRBV5-1, the J gene TRBJ1-6, with TRBD1 matching over 7 bases. Unmatched junction bases numbered 2, after V lost 7 bases and J lost 7 bases. The CDR3 has 12 amino acids. CDR1 is SGHRS and CDR2 is YFSETQ in the germline V gene. In nucleotides, the CDR3 is TGCGCCAGCCGGGACAGCAATTCACCCCTCCACTTT. Translated, it gives CASRDSNSPLHF.

The V call is TRBV4-1, the J call TRBJ2-7; 8 bases are a match to TRBD1. Looked up from germline, CDR1 is MGHRA and CDR2 is YSYEKL. Trimming at V came to 1 base and at J to 1 base, leaving 3 bases not matched to a gene. The CDR3 has 15 amino acids. DNA of the CDR3: TGCGCCAGCAGCCAAGGGACAGGGACTTCCTACGAGCAGTACTTC. Translation: CASSQGTGTSYEQYF.

The chain carries TRBV23-1 and TRBJ2-1, with TRBD1 matching over 8 bases. TRBV23-1 qualifies as an ORF whose function is uncertain. After removal of 0 bases from V and 6 bases from J, the junction contained 7 bases not matched to a gene. The CDR3 totals 16 residues. The CDR3 reads CASSQSGTGSINEQFF. The DNA for the CDR3 is TGCGCCAGCAGTCAATCGGGGACAGGTAGCATCAATGAGCAGTTCTTC.

J is TRBJ2-7 and V is TRBV19; D unclear. Trimming shortened V by 5 bases and J by 5 bases, and 10 bases separated the two germline ends. Per the germline V gene, CDR1 is LNHDA and CDR2 is SQIVND (reference sequence). The CDR3 is made up of 12 amino acids. The CDR3 coding sequence is TGTGCCAGTAGTGGGCGAAGGGACGAGCAGTACTTC. Encoded protein: CASSGRRDEQYF.

The rearrangement joins TRBV2 to TRBJ1-1, with 9 bases matching TRBD1. This CDR3 region has 12 residues. With 4 bases clipped from V and 9 bases from J, the junction kept 3 bases outside the gene matches. Looked up from germline, CDR1 is SNHLY and CDR2 is FYNNEI. The chain's CDR3 is CASSGDRAKAFF. The CDR3 DNA reads TGTGCCAGCAGTGGGGACAGGGCGAAAGCTTTCTTT.